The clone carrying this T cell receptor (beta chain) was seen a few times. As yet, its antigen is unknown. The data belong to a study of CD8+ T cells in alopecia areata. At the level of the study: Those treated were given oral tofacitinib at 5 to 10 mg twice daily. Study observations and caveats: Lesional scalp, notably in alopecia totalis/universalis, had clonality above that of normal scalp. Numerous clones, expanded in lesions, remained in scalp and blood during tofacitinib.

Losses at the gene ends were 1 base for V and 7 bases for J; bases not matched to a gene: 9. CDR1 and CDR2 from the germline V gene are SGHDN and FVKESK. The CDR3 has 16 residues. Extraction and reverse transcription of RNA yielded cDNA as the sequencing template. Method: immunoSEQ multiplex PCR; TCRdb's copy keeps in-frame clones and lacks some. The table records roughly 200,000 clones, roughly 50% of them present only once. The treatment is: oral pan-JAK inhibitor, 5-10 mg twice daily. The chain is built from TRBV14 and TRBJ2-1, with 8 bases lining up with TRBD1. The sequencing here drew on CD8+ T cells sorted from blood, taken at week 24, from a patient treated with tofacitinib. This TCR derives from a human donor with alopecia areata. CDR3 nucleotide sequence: TGTGCCAGCAGCCAAGGGACAGGGAGGACACGTAATGAGCAGTTCTTC. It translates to CASSQGTGRTRNEQFF.